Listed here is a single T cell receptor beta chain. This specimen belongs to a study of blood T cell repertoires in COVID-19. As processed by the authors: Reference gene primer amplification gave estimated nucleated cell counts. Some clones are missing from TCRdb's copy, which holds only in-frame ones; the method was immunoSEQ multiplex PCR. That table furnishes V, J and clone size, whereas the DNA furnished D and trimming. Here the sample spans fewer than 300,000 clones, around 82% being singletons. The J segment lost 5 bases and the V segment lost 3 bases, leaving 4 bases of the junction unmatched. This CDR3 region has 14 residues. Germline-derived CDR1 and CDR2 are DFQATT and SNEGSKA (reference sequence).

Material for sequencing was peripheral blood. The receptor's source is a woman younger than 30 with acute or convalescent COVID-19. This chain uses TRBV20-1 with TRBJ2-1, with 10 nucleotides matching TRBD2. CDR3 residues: CSASWTSGNNEQFF. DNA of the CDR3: TGCAGTGCTAGTTGGACTAGCGGAAACAATGAGCAGTTCTTC.